The 10 T cell receptor beta chains reported below all come from one sample, sequenced in a study of blood T cell repertoires in COVID-19. The data were produced by immunoSEQ multiplex PCR, yet TCRdb's version contains in-frame clones alone and is incomplete. The sample records 40,000 to 45,000 clones, roughly nine tenths being singletons. The source material was peripheral blood. The receptors here all came from a human donor in a cohort sampled during active COVID-19.

This clone has more than one count but fewer than ten. The chain joins TRBV7-2 to TRBJ2-7; perhaps TRBD2 as D (5 bases). The CDR3 loop spans 14 amino acids. Trimming took 5 bases from V and 2 from J, leaving 13 bases between them. The V gene's germline CDR1 is SGHTA and CDR2 FQGNSA. This CDR3 reads CASSKDRGTYEQYF. The CDR3 DNA is TGTGCCAGCAGCAAAGACCGGGGAACCTACGAGCAGTACTTC.

The DNA of the CDR3 is TGTGCCAGCAGCTTTTCACAGGGATCGTTCGGCTACACCTTC. Its protein product is CASSFSQGSFGYTF. The rearrangement joins TRBV7-2 to TRBJ1-2, with D possibly TRBD1 on 6 matching bases. CDR3 length equals 14 residues. Trimming took off 3 bases at V and 8 bases at J, with 16 bases between the two ends. The germline gives CDR1 SGHTA, CDR2 FQGNSA.

The J gene is TRBJ1-3, the V gene TRBV18; 8 positions match TRBD1. In germline, CDR1 is KGHSH, CDR2 LQKENI. The CDR3 length is 17 residues. Trimming took 2 bases from V and 0 from J; bases not matched to a gene: 6. The CDR3 reads CASSPFGQGNSGNTIYF. In DNA form, the CDR3 reads TGTGCCAGCTCACCATTTGGACAGGGAAACTCTGGAAACACCATATATTTT.

In this sample, this clone turned up once. CDR3 sequence (DNA): TGTGCCAGCAGCGCCGGACAGGGAGGCAATCAGCCCCAGCATTTT. It encodes CASSAGQGGNQPQHF. The rearrangement joins TRBV5-4 to TRBJ1-5; 8 nucleotides agree with TRBD1. V lost 4 bases to trimming and J lost 2 bases; unmatched junction nucleotides: 5. CDR1 and CDR2 (germline): SGHNT, YYREEE (reference sequence). The CDR3 covers 15 residues.

The CDR3 nucleotides are TGTGCCAGCAGTGTCATCGTCGGTTTGGGCTACACCTTC. Its translation: CASSVIVGLGYTF. V usage is TRBV12-3 or TRBV12-4 and J usage is TRBJ1-2; D is uncertain. V lost 5 bases and J lost 8, with 15 bases in between. The length of the CDR3 is 13 residues.

The chain combines TRBV3-1 (or the pseudogene TRBV3-2) with TRBJ2-1; TRBD1 is a possible D gene (5 bases). There are 13 residues in the CDR3. Trimming stripped 3 bases from V and 6 bases from J, with 9 bases between. Per germline, CDR1 LGHDT and CDR2 YNNKEL (reference sequence). This CDR3 reads CASSQYRFNEQFF. In nucleotides, the CDR3 is TGTGCCAGCAGCCAGTACAGGTTCAATGAGCAGTTCTTC.

A word on this clone: At one of its ends the junction is not consistent with the germline gene, which may arise from a read error. The chain couples TRBV18 to TRBJ1-1; 7 bases are shared with TRBD1. The V gene's germline CDR1 is KGHSH and CDR2 LQKENI. The CDR3 has 14 amino acids. As DNA, the CDR3 is TGTGCCAGCTCACCTACGACAGGGAACGCTGAAGCTTTCTTT. This sequence encodes CASSPTTGNAEAFF.

CDR3 in DNA: TGTGCCAGCATAATGGCAGGGGGAATATCCCTCCACTTT. Residues: CASIMAGGISLHF. This chain joins TRBV2 and TRBJ1-6, with TRBD1 matching over 7 bases. J gave up 14 bases and V 7 bases, and 11 bases lay outside the gene matches. Germline V gene lookup returns CDR1 SNHLY and CDR2 FYNNEI. The CDR3 runs to 13 residues.

The rearrangement links TRBV2 to TRBJ2-1, with D hard to call. CDR3 size: 12 residues. V was cut by 6 bases and J by 15 bases, with 18 bases left in between. The germline CDR1 and CDR2 sequences are SNHLY and FYNNEI. The CDR3 sequence is CASSYTTEVGFF. The CDR3 nucleotides read TGTGCCAGCAGCTACACAACTGAGGTTGGGTTCTTC. Drawing the rest from reference TRBV2 and TRBJ2-1, the complete variable domain is EPEVTQTPSHQVTQMGQEVILRCVPISNHLYFYWYRQILGQKVEFLVSFYNNEISEKSEIFDDQFSVERPDGSNFTLKIRSTKLEDSAMYFCASSYTTEVGFFGPGTRLTVL.

This sequence joins TRBV2 and TRBJ2-7; D is possibly TRBD2 (6 bases). Germline CDR1 reads SNHLY; CDR2 reads FYNNEI. V was clipped by 6 bases and J by 3 bases, with 15 bases between them. The CDR3 extends over 14 amino acids. The CDR3 sequence: CASRLGREHYEQYF. For the CDR3, the DNA is TGTGCCAGCAGGTTGGGACGGGAGCACTACGAGCAGTACTTC.